Listed here are 20 T cell receptor beta chains from one sample, sequenced in a study of shared clonotypes between healthy human individuals. The protocol was immunoSEQ multiplex PCR, while the TCRdb copy is restricted to in-frame clones and leaves out a portion. The table includes some 500,000 clones, about 96% detected once. The sequenced material came from naive CD4+ T cells sorted from blood. Subset: CD45RA+ positively selected. The receptor set was obtained from a woman in her twenties or thirties in good health.

This chain connects TRBV18 to TRBJ1-1; tentative D call: TRBD1 (5 bases). The CDR3 is made up of 14 amino acids. The V gene lost 2 bases and the J gene lost 6 bases, with 13 bases spanning the gap. Germline V gives CDR1 KGHSH, CDR2 LQKENI. CDR3 nucleotide sequence: TGTGCCAGCTCACCAGTGCGGGGGACGGCTGAAGCTTTCTTT. Protein product: CASSPVRGTAEAFF.

This chain links TRBV5-5 with TRBJ2-3, with no clear D. Germline values: CDR1 SGHKS, CDR2 YYEKEE (reference sequence). Trimming left V 0 bases short and J 2 bases short, with 10 bases between. The CDR3 extends over 15 amino acids. CDR3 in amino acids: CASSLALSYTDTQYF. Here the CDR3 DNA reads TGTGCCAGCAGCTTGGCCTTAAGCTACACAGATACGCAGTATTTT.

The genes are TRBV28 and TRBJ2-3, with 9 bases fitting TRBD1. Germline trimming cut 4 bases from V and 1 base from J; bases unmatched to any gene: 12. CDR1 and CDR2 from the germline V gene are MDHEN and SYDVKM. CDR3 size: 18 residues. As DNA, the CDR3 is TGTGCCAGCAGTTCCCGCCGGGACAGGGCGGGTCGCACAGATACGCAGTATTTT. Encoded protein: CASSSRRDRAGRTDTQYF.

The V and J genes are TRBV6-6 and TRBJ1-2; D possibly corresponds to TRBD1 (5 bases). CDR3 size: 14 residues. V lost 7 bases and J 4 bases, leaving 16 bases between the germline ends. CDR1 and CDR2 (germline): MNHNY, SVGAGI (reference sequence). This CDR3 is CASNFVQGSYGYTF. The CDR3 nucleotides read TGTGCCAGCAACTTCGTGCAGGGCAGCTATGGCTACACCTTC.

The V call is TRBV28, the J call TRBJ2-7; 9 positions match TRBD2. This CDR3 spans 15 amino acids. CDR1 and CDR2 from the germline V gene are MDHEN and SYDVKM. With V trimmed by 3 bases and J by 5 bases, 8 bases remained unmatched. This CDR3 reads CASSFLAGVINEQYF. CDR3 DNA: TGTGCCAGCAGTTTCTTAGCGGGAGTTATTAACGAGCAGTACTTC.

About this clone: Other DNA sequences from this sample encode an identical CDR3 as well. The chain uses TRBV20-1 and TRBJ2-5; no clear D gene. V lost 5 bases, J lost 5 bases, and 9 bases lay in between. Looked up from germline, CDR1 is DFQATT and CDR2 is SNEGSKA (reference sequence). There are 11 residues in the CDR3. In DNA form, the CDR3 reads TGCAGTGCTCGCGCCCAGGAGACCCAGTACTTC. This sequence encodes CSARAQETQYF.

A word on this clone: This CDR3 is also generated by other DNA sequences in the sample. This chain joins TRBV28 and TRBJ1-2, with D unresolved. Germline lookup yields CDR1 MDHEN and CDR2 SYDVKM. The CDR3 spans 12 residues. V dropped 2 bases and J dropped 3 bases, with 4 bases sitting between them. The CDR3 DNA reads TGTGCCAGCAGTTTAAGCTACTATGGCTACACCTTC. It encodes CASSLSYYGYTF.

This clone was counted once. The chain recombines TRBV19 with TRBJ2-7; 7 bases are shared with TRBD2. The CDR3 totals 15 residues. The ends lost 5 bases at V and 1 base at J; junction bases unmatched: 8. The germline V gene encodes CDR1 LNHDA and CDR2 SQIVND (reference sequence). DNA for the CDR3: TGTGCCAGTAGTCTCGAACTAGCGCCGTCCTACGAGCAGTACTTC. It codes for CASSLELAPSYEQYF.

This chain connects TRBV29-1 to TRBJ1-1; no firm D call. The CDR3 has 12 residues. Trimming shortened V by 4 bases and J by 4 bases, and 10 bases separated the two germline ends. Germline CDR1 SQVTM, CDR2 ANQGSEA. The CDR3 here is CSVGREGTEAFF. The CDR3 DNA is TGCAGCGTTGGAAGAGAGGGCACTGAAGCTTTCTTT.

The V call is TRBV20-1, the J call TRBJ2-7; D possibly matches TRBD1 or TRBD2 (5 bases each). Germline values: CDR1 DFQATT, CDR2 SNEGSKA (reference sequence). The CDR3 is 11 residues long. The ends were cut back, 6 bases at V and 4 bases at J, with 10 bases in the middle. CDR3 sequence (DNA): TGCAGTGCGGTTTGGGGGTACGAGCAGTACTTC. Its protein product is CSAVWGYEQYF.

Only one count was recorded for this clone. This same CDR3 is encoded by further DNA sequences in the sample. V usage is TRBV28 and J usage is TRBJ1-5, with no clear D. CDR1 is MDHEN, CDR2 SYDVKM, per germline. The CDR3 is 12 amino acids. Deletions cut 2 bases from V and 7 bases from J, with 6 bases between. The chain's CDR3 is CASSLEDQPQHF. The CDR3 nucleotides read TGTGCCAGCAGTTTAGAGGACCAGCCCCAGCATTTT.

The chain uses TRBV27 and TRBJ2-5; D tentatively fits TRBD1 or TRBD2 (5 bases each). The CDR3 extends over 15 amino acids. Germline lookup yields CDR1 MNHEY and CDR2 SMNVEV (reference sequence). The ends were cut back, 5 bases at V and 5 bases at J, with 18 bases in the middle. Here the CDR3 DNA reads TGTGCCAGCAGTACGGGGCTCTGGCGAGGTGAGACCCAGTACTTC. Its translation: CASSTGLWRGETQYF.

The chain uses TRBV28 and TRBJ1-2; the D is unclear. The CDR3 loop spans 13 amino acids. The V gene lost 2 bases and the J gene lost 1 base, with 5 bases spanning the gap. Germline CDR1 reads MDHEN; CDR2 reads SYDVKM. Here the CDR3 reads CASSLRLNYGYTF. In DNA, the CDR3 is TGTGCCAGCAGTTTAAGGCTTAACTATGGCTACACCTTC.

This chain joins TRBV5-1 and TRBJ2-7, with TRBD2 matching over 11 bases. V lost 4 bases and J lost 4; bases outside the gene matches: 10. CDR1 SGHRS and CDR2 YFSETQ come from the germline V gene. The CDR3 has 16 residues. CDR3 sequence: CASSRRLAGGPYEQYF. The CDR3 DNA is TGCGCCAGCAGCCGGAGATTAGCGGGAGGGCCTTACGAGCAGTACTTC.

The V call is TRBV5-4, the J call TRBJ2-5; 10 bases are shared with TRBD1. CDR1 and CDR2 from the germline V gene are SGHNT and YYREEE (reference sequence). The junction had 11 bases not matched to a gene; V was cut back by 4 bases and J by 2 bases. The length of the CDR3 is 17 residues. CDR3 nucleotides: TGTGCCAGCAGCCCGGGACAGGGGCCATACAAACAAGAGACCCAGTACTTC. Amino acids: CASSPGQGPYKQETQYF.

This sequence joins TRBV27 and TRBJ1-5; maybe TRBD1 (6 bases). The CDR3 totals 14 residues. V gave up 6 bases and J gave up 9 bases, with 18 bases separating them. Germline CDR1 is MNHEY and CDR2 is SMNVEV (reference sequence). CDR3 sequence reads: CASSKSGGPRPQHF. Here the CDR3 DNA reads TGTGCCAGCAGCAAATCCGGGGGGCCCCGGCCCCAGCATTTT.

This sequence joins TRBV5-1 and TRBJ2-7; 8 bases line up with TRBD2. Germline CDR1 is SGHRS and CDR2 is YFSETQ. V trimming: 0 bases; J trimming: 2 bases; junction bases outside the gene matches: 13. This CDR3 is built from 18 residues. CDR3 nucleotide sequence: TGCGCCAGCAGCTTGGCCGGGGCGGGAGGACCAAACACCTACGAGCAGTACTTC. It codes for CASSLAGAGGPNTYEQYF.

In the case of this clone: At one of its ends the junction is not consistent with the germline gene, which may arise from a read error. The chain joins TRBV4-1 to TRBJ2-1, with TRBD1 matching over 7 bases. Germline V lookup: CDR1 MGHRA, CDR2 YSYEKL. This CDR3 region has 12 residues. Here the CDR3 DNA reads TGCGCCAGCAGCCAAGCGTGGGGACAGACGGTCTTC. Protein sequence: CASSQAWGQTVF.

The chain employs TRBV7-8 and TRBJ2-1; 9 bases fit TRBD2. Losses at the gene ends were 7 bases for V and 6 bases for J; bases not matched to a gene: 13. Germline V CDR1 and CDR2: SGHVS, FQNEAQ. The CDR3 runs 16 residues. The CDR3 DNA sequence: TGTGCCAGCAAATGGCGGGGCGGGAGGGCCCTCAATGAGCAGTTCTTC. It encodes CASKWRGGRALNEQFF.

The chain couples TRBV21-1 to TRBJ2-7; the D call in the table, TRBD2, was not verified against the DNA. TRBV21-1 is reported as a pseudogene. The CDR3 runs 15 residues. The CDR3 here is CASSKDLAGGHEQYF. The CDR3 DNA reads as TGTGCCAGCAGCAAAGATCTAGCGGGAGGACACGAGCAGTACTTC.